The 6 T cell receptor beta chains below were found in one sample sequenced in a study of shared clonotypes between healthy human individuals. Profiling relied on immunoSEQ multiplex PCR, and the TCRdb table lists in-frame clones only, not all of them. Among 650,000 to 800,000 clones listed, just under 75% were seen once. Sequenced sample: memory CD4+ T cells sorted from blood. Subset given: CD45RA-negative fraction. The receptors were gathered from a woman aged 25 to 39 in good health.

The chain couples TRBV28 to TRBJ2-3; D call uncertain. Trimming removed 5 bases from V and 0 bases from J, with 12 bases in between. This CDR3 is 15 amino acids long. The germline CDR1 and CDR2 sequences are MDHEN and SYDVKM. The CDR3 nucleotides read TGTGCCAGCAGTGACGTAGGGCGAAGCACAGATACGCAGTATTTT. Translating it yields CASSDVGRSTDTQYF.

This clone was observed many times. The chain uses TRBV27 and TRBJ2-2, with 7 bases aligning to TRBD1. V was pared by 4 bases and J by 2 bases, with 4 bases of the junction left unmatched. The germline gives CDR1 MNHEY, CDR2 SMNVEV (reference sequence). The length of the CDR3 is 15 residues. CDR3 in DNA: TGTGCCAGCAGTTCCTACAGGGGAAACACCGGGGAGCTGTTTTTT. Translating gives CASSSYRGNTGELFF.

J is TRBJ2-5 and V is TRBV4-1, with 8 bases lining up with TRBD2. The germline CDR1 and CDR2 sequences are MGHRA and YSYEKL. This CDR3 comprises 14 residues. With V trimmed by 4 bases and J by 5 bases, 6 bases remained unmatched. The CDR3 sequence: CASSLRTSLETQYF. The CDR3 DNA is TGCGCCAGCAGCCTACGGACTAGCCTTGAGACCCAGTACTTC.

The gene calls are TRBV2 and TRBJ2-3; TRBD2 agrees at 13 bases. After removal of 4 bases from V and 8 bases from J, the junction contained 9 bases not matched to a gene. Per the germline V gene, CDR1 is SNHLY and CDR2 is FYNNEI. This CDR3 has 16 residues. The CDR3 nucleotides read TGTGCCAGCAGTGGCGGACTAGCGGGAGCCGGGGGTACGCAGTATTTT. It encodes CASSGGLAGAGGTQYF.

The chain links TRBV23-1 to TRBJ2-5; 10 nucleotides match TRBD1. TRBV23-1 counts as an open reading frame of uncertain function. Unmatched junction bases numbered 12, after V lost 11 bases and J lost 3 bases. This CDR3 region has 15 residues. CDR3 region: CAGPKPGTGEETQYF. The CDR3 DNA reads TGCGCCGGCCCGAAACCCGGGACAGGGGAAGAGACCCAGTACTTC.

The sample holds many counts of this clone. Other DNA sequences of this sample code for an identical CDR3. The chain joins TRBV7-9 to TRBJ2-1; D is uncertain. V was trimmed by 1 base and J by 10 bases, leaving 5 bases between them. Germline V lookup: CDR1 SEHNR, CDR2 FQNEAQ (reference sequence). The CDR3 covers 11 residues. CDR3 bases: TGTGCCAGCAGCTTAGAAGGGGAGCAGTTCTTC. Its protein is CASSLEGEQFF.